This TCR beta chain was found in a study of blood T cell repertoires in COVID-19. Study in general: Samples of COVID-19 (acute and convalescent) were obtained from the United States, Italy and Spain. PBMCs, B-cell-depleted T cells, or T cells were the source of the cDNA or gDNA that made up the material.

Seattle enrolled patients during active infection and tracked them longitudinally. The authors' processing: From reference gene primer amplification, estimates of nucleated cell counts were derived. Generated by immunoSEQ multiplex PCR, the TCRdb table keeps only in-frame clones and is missing some. V and J calls and clone size are copied from that table; D and trimming were computed from the DNA. The sample holds hundreds of thousands of clones; about 88% are singletons and the top ten take about 8%. The sequenced material came from peripheral blood. This receptor was taken from a woman in her fifties or sixties with COVID-19, enrolled during active disease.

The CDR3 nucleotides are TGTGCCAGCAGCTTAGGGGCCGGGACAGGCAGCACAGATACGCAGTATTTT. It is translated as CASSLGAGTGSTDTQYF. V usage is TRBV7-9 and J usage is TRBJ2-3; 8 nucleotides line up with TRBD1. The V gene end was trimmed by 1 base and the J gene end by 0 bases; junction bases not matched to a gene: 6. The CDR3 sequence is 17 residues long. CDR1 SEHNR and CDR2 FQNEAQ come from the germline V gene (reference sequence).